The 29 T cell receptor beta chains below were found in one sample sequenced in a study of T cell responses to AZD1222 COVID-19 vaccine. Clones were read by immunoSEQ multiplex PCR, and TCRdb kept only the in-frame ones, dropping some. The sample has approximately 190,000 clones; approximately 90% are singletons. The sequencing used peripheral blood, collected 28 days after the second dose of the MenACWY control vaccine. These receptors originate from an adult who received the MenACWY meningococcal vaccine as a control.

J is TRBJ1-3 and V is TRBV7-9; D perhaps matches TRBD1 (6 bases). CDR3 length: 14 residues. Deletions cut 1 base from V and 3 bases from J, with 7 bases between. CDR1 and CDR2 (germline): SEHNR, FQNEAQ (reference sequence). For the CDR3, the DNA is TGTGCCAGCAGCTTAGTACAGGGTGGAAACACCATATATTTT. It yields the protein CASSLVQGGNTIYF.

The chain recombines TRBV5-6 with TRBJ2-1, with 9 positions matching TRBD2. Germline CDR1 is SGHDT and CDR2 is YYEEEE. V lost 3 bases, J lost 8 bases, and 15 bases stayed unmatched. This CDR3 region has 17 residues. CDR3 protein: CASSWGWSGRKGDEQFF. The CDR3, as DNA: TGTGCCAGCAGCTGGGGATGGAGCGGGAGGAAAGGGGATGAGCAGTTCTTC. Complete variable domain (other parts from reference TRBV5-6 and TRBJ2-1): DAGVTQSPTHLIKTRGQQVTLRCSPKSGHDTVSWYQQALGQGPQFIFQYYEEEERQRGNFPDRFSGHQFPNYSSELNVNALLLGDSALYLCASSWGWSGRKGDEQFFGPGTRLTVL.

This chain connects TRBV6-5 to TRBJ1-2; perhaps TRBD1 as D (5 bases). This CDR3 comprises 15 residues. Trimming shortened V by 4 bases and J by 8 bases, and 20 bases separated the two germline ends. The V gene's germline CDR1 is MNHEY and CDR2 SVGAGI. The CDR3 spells CASSFSGTSKEGYTF. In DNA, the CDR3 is TGTGCCAGCAGTTTTTCCGGGACGTCAAAGGAGGGCTACACCTTC.

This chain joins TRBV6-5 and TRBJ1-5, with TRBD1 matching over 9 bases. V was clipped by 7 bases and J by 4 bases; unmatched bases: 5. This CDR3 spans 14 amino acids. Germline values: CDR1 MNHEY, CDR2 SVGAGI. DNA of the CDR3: TGTGCCAGCATCTGGGACAGGGCTAATCAGCCCCAGCATTTT. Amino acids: CASIWDRANQPQHF.

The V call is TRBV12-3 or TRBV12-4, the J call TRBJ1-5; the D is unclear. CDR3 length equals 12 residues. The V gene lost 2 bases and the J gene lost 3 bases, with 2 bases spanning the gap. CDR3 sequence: CASSLTNQPQHF. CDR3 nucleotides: TGTGCCAGCAGTTTAACCAATCAGCCCCAGCATTTT.

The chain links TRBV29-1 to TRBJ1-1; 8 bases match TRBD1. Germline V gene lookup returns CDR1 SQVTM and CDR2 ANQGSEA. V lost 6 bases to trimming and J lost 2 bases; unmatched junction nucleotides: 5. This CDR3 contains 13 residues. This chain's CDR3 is CSVRTGTNTEAFF. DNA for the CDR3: TGCAGCGTGAGGACAGGGACCAACACTGAAGCTTTCTTT. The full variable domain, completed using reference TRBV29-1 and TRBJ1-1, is SAVISQKPSRDICQRGTSLTIQCQVDSQVTMMFWYRQQPGQSLTLIATANQGSEATYESGFVIDKFPISRPNLTFSTLTVSNMSPEDSSIYLCSVRTGTNTEAFFGQGTRLTVV.

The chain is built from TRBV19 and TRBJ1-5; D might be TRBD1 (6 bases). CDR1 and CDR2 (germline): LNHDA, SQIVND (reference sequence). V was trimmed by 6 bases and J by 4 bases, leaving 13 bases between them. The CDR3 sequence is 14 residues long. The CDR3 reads CASSPGQLNQPQHF. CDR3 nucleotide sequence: TGTGCCAGTAGCCCCGGACAGCTGAATCAGCCCCAGCATTTT.

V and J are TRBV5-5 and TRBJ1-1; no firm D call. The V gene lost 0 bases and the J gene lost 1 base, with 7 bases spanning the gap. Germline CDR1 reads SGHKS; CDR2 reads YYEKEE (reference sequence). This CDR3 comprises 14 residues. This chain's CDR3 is CASSLALPNTEAFF. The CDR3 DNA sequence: TGTGCCAGCAGCTTGGCCCTGCCGAACACTGAAGCTTTCTTT. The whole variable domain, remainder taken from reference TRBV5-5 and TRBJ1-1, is DAGVTQSPTHLIKTRGQQVTLRCSPISGHKSVSWYQQVLGQGPQFIFQYYEKEERGRGNFPDRFSARQFPNYSSELNVNALLLGDSALYLCASSLALPNTEAFFGQGTRLTVV.

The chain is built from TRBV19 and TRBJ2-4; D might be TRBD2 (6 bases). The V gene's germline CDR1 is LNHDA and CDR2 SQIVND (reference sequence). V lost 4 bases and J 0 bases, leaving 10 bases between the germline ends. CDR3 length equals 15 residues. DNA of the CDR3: TGTGCCAGTAGTACCCCGGGACTAGCCAAAAACATTCAGTACTTC. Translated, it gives CASSTPGLAKNIQYF.

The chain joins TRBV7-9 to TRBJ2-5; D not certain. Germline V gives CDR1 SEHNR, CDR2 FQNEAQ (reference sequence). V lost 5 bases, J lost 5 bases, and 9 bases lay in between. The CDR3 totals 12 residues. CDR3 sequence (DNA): TGTGCCAGCAGCCGTACACCTGAGACCCAGTACTTC. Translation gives CASSRTPETQYF.

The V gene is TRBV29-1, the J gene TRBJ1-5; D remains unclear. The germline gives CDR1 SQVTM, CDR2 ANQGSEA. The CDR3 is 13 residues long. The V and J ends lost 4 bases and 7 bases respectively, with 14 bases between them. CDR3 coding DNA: TGCAGCGTTGCACAGACGGTGGAACAGCCCCAGCATTTT. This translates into CSVAQTVEQPQHF.

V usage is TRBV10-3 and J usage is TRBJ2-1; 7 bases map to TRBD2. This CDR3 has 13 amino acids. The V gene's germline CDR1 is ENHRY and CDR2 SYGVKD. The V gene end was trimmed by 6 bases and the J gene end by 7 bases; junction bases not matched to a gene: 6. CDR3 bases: TGTGCCATCAGGGCGGGAGCAGTTAATGAGCAGTTCTTC. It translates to CAIRAGAVNEQFF.

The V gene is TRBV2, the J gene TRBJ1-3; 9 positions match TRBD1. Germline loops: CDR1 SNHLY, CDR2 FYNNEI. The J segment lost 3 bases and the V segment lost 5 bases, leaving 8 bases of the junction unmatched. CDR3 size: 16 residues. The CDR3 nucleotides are TGTGCCAGCAGTTTACAACAGGGGGCCAGTGGAAACACCATATATTTT. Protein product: CASSLQQGASGNTIYF.

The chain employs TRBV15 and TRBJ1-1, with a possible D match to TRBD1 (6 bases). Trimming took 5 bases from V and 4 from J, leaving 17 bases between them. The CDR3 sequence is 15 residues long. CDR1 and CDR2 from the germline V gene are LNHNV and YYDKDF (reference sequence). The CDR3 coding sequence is TGTGCCACCAGCGGACACGGACAGAGAAGCACTGAAGCTTTCTTT. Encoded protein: CATSGHGQRSTEAFF.

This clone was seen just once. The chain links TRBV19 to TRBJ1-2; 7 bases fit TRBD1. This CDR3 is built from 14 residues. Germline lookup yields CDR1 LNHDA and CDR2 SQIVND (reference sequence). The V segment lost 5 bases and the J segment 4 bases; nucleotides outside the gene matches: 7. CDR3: CASSLGQSSYGYTF. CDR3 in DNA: TGTGCCAGTAGTCTGGGACAGTCTTCCTATGGCTACACCTTC.

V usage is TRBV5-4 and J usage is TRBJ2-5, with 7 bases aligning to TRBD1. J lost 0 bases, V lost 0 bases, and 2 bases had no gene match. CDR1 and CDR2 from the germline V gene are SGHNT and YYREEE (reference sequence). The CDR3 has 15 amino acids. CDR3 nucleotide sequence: TGTGCCAGCAGCTTGGGGACAGGCCACCAAGAGACCCAGTACTTC. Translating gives CASSLGTGHQETQYF. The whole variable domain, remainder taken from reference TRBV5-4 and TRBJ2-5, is ETGVTQSPTHLIKTRGQQVTLRCSSQSGHNTVSWYQQALGQGPQFIFQYYREEENGRGNFPPRFSGLQFPNYSSELNVNALELDDSALYLCASSLGTGHQETQYFGPGTRLLVL.

CDR3 nucleotides: TGTGCCAGCAGCTTCGGGGGCGGGGAGCTGTTTTTT. Translation: CASSFGGGELFF. The V call is TRBV5-4, the J call TRBJ2-2; TRBD2 might be the D (6 bases). V lost 2 bases to trimming and J lost 7 bases, with 6 bases between them. Germline V lookup: CDR1 SGHNT, CDR2 YYREEE (reference sequence). The CDR3 has 12 residues.

The CDR3 DNA is TGTGCCAGCAGCTTAGGAAGCGGGCGGCGAGAGCAGTACTTC. Protein: CASSLGSGRREQYF. The chain is built from TRBV9 and TRBJ2-7; a possible D gene is TRBD2 (6 bases). This CDR3 spans 14 amino acids. V lost 4 bases to trimming and J lost 7 bases, with 18 bases between them. Germline values: CDR1 SGDLS, CDR2 YYNGEE.

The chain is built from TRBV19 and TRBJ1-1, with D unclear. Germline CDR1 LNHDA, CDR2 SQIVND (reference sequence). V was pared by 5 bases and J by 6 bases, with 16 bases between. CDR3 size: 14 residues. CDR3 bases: TGTGCCAGTAGTTTTGGACGGGCGGAGTCTGAAGCTTTCTTT. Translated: CASSFGRAESEAFF. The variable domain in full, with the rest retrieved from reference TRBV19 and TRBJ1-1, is DGGITQSPKYLFRKEGQNVTLSCEQNLNHDAMYWYRQDPGQGLRLIYYSQIVNDFQKGDIAEGYSVSREKKESFPLTVTSAQKNPTAFYLCASSFGRAESEAFFGQGTRLTVV.

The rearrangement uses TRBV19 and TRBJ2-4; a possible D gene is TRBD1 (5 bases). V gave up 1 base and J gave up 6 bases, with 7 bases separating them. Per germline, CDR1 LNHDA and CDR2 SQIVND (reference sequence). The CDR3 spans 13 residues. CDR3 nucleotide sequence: TGTGCCAGTAGTATAGCCCAGGGAAACATTCAGTACTTC. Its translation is CASSIAQGNIQYF.

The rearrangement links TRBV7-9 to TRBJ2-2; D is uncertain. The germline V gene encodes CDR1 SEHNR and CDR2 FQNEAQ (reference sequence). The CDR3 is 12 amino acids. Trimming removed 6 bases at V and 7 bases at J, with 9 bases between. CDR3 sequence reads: CASRPDGGELFF. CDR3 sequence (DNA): TGTGCCAGCAGGCCTGACGGCGGGGAGCTGTTTTTT.

CDR3: CASSIWDGLDQPQHF. The CDR3, as DNA: TGTGCCAGTAGTATTTGGGACGGACTAGATCAGCCCCAGCATTTT. The rearrangement uses TRBV19 and TRBJ1-5; TRBD1 might be the D (5 bases). This CDR3 has 15 residues. CDR1 LNHDA and CDR2 SQIVND come from the germline V gene (reference sequence). The V end was cut by 3 bases, the J end by 5 bases, with 14 bases between.

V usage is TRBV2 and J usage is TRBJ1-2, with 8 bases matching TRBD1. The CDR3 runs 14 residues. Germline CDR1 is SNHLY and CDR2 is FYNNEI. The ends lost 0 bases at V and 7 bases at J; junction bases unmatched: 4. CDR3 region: CASSEALGQGGYTF. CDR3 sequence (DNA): TGTGCCAGCAGTGAAGCGCTAGGACAGGGTGGCTACACCTTC.

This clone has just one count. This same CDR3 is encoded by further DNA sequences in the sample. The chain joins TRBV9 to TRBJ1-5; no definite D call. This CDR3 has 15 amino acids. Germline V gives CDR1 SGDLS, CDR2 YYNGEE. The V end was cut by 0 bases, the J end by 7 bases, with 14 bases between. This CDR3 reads CASSVGGGLLQPQHF. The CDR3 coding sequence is TGTGCCAGCAGCGTAGGGGGTGGCCTTCTACAGCCCCAGCATTTT.

CDR3 in amino acids: CASSLERGQGVNQPQHF. CDR3 nucleotides: TGTGCCAGCAGCTTAGAACGAGGACAGGGGGTTAATCAGCCCCAGCATTTT. This rearrangement joins TRBV7-2 to TRBJ1-5, with TRBD1 matching over 10 bases. The CDR3 runs 17 residues. V dropped 1 base and J dropped 4; count of bases not matched to a gene: 7. Germline V gives CDR1 SGHTA, CDR2 FQGNSA. Full variable domain (outside the CDR3, taken from reference TRBV7-2 and TRBJ1-5): GAGVSQSPSNKVTEKGKDVELRCDPISGHTALYWYRQSLGQGLEFLIYFQGNSAPDKSGLPSDRFSAERTGGSVSTLTIQRTQQEDSAVYLCASSLERGQGVNQPQHFGDGTRLSIL.

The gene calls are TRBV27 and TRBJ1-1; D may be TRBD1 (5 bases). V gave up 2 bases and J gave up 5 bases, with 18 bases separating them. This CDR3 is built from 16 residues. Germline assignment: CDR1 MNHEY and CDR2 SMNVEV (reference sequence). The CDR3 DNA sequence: TGTGCCAGCAGTTTACGGGGGACGGGGGGAGTGACTGAAGCTTTCTTT. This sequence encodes CASSLRGTGGVTEAFF.

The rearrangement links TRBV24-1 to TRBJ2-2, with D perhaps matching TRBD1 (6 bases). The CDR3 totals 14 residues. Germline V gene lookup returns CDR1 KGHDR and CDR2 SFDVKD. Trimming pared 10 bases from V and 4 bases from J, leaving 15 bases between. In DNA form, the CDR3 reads TGTGCCACGAGGGGCCAGGGGAGCACCGGGGAGCTGTTTTTT. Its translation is CATRGQGSTGELFF.

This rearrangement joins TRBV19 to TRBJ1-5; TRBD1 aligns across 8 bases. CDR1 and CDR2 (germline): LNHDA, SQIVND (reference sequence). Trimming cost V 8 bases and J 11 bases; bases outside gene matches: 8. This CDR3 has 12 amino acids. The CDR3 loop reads CASRQGRGTQHF. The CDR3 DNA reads TGTGCCAGTCGACAGGGGAGGGGGACCCAGCATTTT. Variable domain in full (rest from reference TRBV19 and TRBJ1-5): DGGITQSPKYLFRKEGQNVTLSCEQNLNHDAMYWYRQDPGQGLRLIYYSQIVNDFQKGDIAEGYSVSREKKESFPLTVTSAQKNPTAFYLCASRQGRGTQHFGDGTRLSIL.

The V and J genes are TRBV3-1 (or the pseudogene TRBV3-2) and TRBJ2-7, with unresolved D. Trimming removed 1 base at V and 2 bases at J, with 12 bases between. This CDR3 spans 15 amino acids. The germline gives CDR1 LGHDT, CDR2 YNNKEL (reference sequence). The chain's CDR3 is CASSQAPDPTYEQYF. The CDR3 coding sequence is TGTGCCAGCAGCCAAGCGCCAGATCCTACCTACGAGCAGTACTTC.